This record covers a single T cell receptor beta chain. It has no known antigen specificity. It has no much larger one-base neighbor in the sample; base qualities were not kept. The sample comes from a study of blood T cell repertoires in COVID-19 (dated by TCRdb to the early 2020s). Some background on the complete study: The collaborator samples originated in the United States, Italy and Spain and spanned the acute and convalescent phases of COVID-19. The prospective study material was composed of cDNA or gDNA derived from T cells, B-cell-depleted T cells, or PBMCs. Deeply sampled blood TCRbeta repertoires from subjects exposed to, actively infected with, or recovered from COVID-19 were included in the dataset. A freely available public database, intended as a resource for researchers studying the immune response to SARS-CoV-2, is where the repertoires were released. The samples were drawn from the first 160 participants of the ongoing ImmuneRACE study and from about 1,200 subjects provided by 6 global collaborators. The sample metadata nearly always contained a de-identified subject ID, COVID-19 status, age in years and sex. Where available, HLA class I and class II types were taken from metadata supplied by the sample provider and were not determined by assay-based typing. What the authors observed across the whole study: Clinical and demographic metadata were provided uncurated, with the amount varying by source and participant.

TCRbeta CDR3 regions were amplified from genomic DNA by means of the immunoSEQ Assay, a bias-controlled multiplex PCR. Regarding the original processing steps: Nucleated cell counts per sample were estimated from amplification of reference gene primers within the assay. To quantify the absolute abundance of each unique TCRbeta CDR3 rearrangement, sequence reads were collapsed and filtered. Productive Simpson clonality was computed per sample as the square root of Simpson's diversity index over productive rearrangements. TCRdb limited this immuneACCESS table to in-frame rearrangements with V and J called. A share of clones is missing; checked studies link under half to unresolved V genes, and the rest is unexplained. Clonal size and the V and J genes are those of that table, whereas D and trimming came from the DNA. Recorded for this sample are around 42,000 clones; 88% of them occurred a single time. The ten largest clones represent 3.5% to 4.5% of the sample.

The collaborating institutions used their own protocols to collect whole blood in K2EDTA tubes. For TCRbeta analysis, collaborator samples were shipped as frozen whole blood, as isolated PBMCs, or as DNA extracted from either sample type. This clonotype originated in a human donor in a cohort sampled during active COVID-19. Material: peripheral blood.

The CDR3 region reads CASSPLGQGASSYEQYF. The DNA sequence reads TGTGCCAGCAGCCCCCTGGGACAGGGGGCTAGTTCCTACGAGCAGTACTTC. The rearranged segments are TRBV9 and TRBJ2-7; 12 central bases correspond to TRBD1. The CDR3 has 17 amino acids, counting the end cysteine and phenylalanine. Only the CDR3 part of the read is kept: 51 bases, read in frame from the first base. CDR1 and CDR2 are drawn from the germline V gene: SGDLS, YYNGEE. Compared with germline, V lacks 4 bases and J lacks 1 base; bases without a gene match: 9.